This T cell receptor (beta chain) was found in a study of blood T cell repertoires in COVID-19. Study-wide context: The study drew acute and convalescent COVID-19 samples from the United States, Italy and Spain.

Per the original methods: Researchers report that nucleated cell counts were estimated from reference gene primer amplification. TCRdb's table, derived via immunoSEQ multiplex PCR, lists solely in-frame clones and lacks some. From that table come the V and J calls and clone size; the DNA was used to work out D and trimming. The sample lists under 95,000 clones, 87% seen once, with less than 6.5% in the top ten. The CDR3 is made up of 15 amino acids. From germline, CDR1 is KGHSH and CDR2 LQKENI. V was cut by 0 bases and J by 5 bases, with 8 bases left in between. This TCR came from a man aged 55-75 years with acute or convalescent COVID-19. The sequenced sample was peripheral blood. V is TRBV18 and J is TRBJ1-6; D may be TRBD1 (5 bases). CDR3 protein: CASSPPGVDNSPLHF. The CDR3 coding sequence is TGTGCCAGCTCACCACCAGGGGTAGATAATTCACCCCTCCACTTT.